This T cell receptor (beta chain) was identified in a study of yellow fever vaccine responses in identical twins. The table lists this clonotype with a count of one. In TCRdb, the RT-PCR reads were re-called with MiXCR into one record per CDR3 protein. The sample gives about 17,000 distinct CDR3 sequences, around 70% of which show up once; 2.2% is in the top ten. The CDR3 loop spans 17 amino acids. With V trimmed by 4 bases and J by 4 bases, 13 bases remained unmatched. The germline V gene has CDR1 MGHRA and CDR2 YSYEKL. This receptor was taken from a woman younger than 35 who received the yellow fever vaccine. The J gene is TRBJ2-5, the V gene TRBV4-1, with TRBD1 matching over 9 bases. This material consisted of T cells from blood (PBMCs), unsorted or a sorted subset (not recorded which), taken before or after yellow fever vaccination (not recorded which). In DNA, the CDR3 is TGCGCCAGCAGCCGAAGTCTCGGGACAGGGCCGCGAGAGACCCAGTACTTC. The encoded protein is CASSRSLGTGPRETQYF.